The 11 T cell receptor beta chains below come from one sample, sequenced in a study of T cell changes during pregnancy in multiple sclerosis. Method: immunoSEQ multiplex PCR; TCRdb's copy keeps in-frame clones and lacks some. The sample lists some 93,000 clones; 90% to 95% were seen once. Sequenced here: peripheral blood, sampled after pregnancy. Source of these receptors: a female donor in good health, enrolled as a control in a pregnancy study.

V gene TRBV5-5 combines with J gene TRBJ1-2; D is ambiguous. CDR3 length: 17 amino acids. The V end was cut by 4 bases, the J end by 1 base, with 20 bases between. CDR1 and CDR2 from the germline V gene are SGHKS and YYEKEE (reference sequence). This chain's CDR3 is CASSHGSQRSYNYGYTF. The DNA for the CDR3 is TGTGCCAGCAGCCACGGGAGCCAAAGATCCTATAACTATGGCTACACCTTC. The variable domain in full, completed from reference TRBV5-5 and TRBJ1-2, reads DAGVTQSPTHLIKTRGQQVTLRCSPISGHKSVSWYQQVLGQGPQFIFQYYEKEERGRGNFPDRFSARQFPNYSSELNVNALLLGDSALYLCASSHGSQRSYNYGYTFGSGTRLTVV.

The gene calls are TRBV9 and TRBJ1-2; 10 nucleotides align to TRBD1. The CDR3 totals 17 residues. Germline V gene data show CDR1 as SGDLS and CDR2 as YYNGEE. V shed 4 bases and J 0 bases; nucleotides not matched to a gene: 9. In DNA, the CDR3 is TGTGCCAGCAGCAACTTCCGGGACAGGGGATCTAACTATGGCTACACCTTC. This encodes CASSNFRDRGSNYGYTF.

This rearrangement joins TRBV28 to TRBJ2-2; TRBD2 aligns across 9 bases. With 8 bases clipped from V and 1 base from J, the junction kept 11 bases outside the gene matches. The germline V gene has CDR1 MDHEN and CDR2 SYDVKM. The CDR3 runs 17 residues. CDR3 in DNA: TGTGCCAGCTCCTCCTTGCTGACTAGCGGGAACACCGGGGAGCTGTTTTTT. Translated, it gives CASSSLLTSGNTGELFF.

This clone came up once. The CDR3 here is CASSRSGGTGEGTQYF. CDR3 nucleotides: TGTGCCAGCAGCCGCAGCGGGGGGACCGGCGAGGGGACCCAGTACTTC. The chain combines TRBV4-2 with TRBJ2-5; 9 bases are shared with TRBD2. The CDR3 is 16 residues long. Germline loops: CDR1 LGHNA, CDR2 YNFKEQ. V lost 4 bases to trimming and J lost 7 bases; unmatched junction nucleotides: 13.

CDR3 sequence: CASKIYSHSNQPQHF. The CDR3 DNA follows: TGTGCCAGTAAAATTTACAGTCATAGCAATCAGCCCCAGCATTTT. The chain joins TRBV19 to TRBJ1-5; no clear D gene. V shed 7 bases and J shed 0 bases, with 13 bases lying between them. This CDR3 comprises 15 residues. The germline V gene has CDR1 LNHDA and CDR2 SQIVND (reference sequence).

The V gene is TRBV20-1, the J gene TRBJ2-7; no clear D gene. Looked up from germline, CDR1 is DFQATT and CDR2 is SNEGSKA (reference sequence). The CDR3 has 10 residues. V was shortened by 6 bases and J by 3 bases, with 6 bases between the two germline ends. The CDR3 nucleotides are TGCAGTGCCCAGGACTACGAGCAGTACTTC. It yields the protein CSAQDYEQYF.

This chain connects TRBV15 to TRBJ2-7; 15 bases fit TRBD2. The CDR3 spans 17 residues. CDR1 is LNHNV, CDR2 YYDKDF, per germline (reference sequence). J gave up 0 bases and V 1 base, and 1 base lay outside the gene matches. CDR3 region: CATSRAGLAGGSYEQYF. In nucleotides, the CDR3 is TGTGCCACCAGCAGAGCGGGACTAGCGGGGGGCTCCTACGAGCAGTACTTC.

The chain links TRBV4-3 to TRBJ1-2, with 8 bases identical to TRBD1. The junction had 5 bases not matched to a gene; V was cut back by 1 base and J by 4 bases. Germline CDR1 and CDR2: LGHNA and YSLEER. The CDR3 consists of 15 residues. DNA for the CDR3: TGCGCCAGCAGCCAAGTTCGGACAGGGAGCTATGGCTACACCTTC. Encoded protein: CASSQVRTGSYGYTF.

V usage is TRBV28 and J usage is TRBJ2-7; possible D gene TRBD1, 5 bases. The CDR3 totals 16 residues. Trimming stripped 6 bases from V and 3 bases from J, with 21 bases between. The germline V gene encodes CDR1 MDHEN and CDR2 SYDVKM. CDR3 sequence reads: CASSSAGHRVFYEQYF. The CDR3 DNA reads TGTGCCAGCAGCTCGGCCGGACATCGGGTCTTCTACGAGCAGTACTTC.

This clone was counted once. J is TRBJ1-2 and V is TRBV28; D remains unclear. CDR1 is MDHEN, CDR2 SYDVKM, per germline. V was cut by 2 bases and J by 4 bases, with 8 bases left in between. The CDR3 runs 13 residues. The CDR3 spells CASSLGGSYGYTF. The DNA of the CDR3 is TGTGCCAGCAGTTTAGGAGGGAGCTATGGCTACACCTTC.

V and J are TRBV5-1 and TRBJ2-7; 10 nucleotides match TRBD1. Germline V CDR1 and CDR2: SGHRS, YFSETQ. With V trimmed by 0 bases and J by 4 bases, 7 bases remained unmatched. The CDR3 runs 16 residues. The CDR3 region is CASSLGLRDRGYEQYF. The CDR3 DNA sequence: TGCGCCAGCAGCTTGGGCCTCCGGGACAGGGGTTACGAGCAGTACTTC.